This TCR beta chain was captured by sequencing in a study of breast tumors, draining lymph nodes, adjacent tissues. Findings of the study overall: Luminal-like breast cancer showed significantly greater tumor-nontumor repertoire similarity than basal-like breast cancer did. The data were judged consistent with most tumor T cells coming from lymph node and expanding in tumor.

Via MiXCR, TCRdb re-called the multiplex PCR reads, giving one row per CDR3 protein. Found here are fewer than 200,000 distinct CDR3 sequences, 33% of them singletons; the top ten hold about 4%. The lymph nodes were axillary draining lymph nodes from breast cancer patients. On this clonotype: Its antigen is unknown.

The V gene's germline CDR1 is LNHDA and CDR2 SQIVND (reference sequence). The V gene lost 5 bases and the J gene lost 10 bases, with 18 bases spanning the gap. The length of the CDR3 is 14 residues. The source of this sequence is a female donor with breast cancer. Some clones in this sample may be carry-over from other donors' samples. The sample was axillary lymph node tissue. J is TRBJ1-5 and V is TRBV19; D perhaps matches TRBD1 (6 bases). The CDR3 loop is CASSPPYRESPQHF. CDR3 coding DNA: TGTGCCAGTAGTCCACCGTACAGGGAATCACCCCAGCATTTT.